This TCR beta chain was observed in a study of radiation and T cells in renal cell carcinoma. Notes on this clone: Its target is not known.

Data came from immunoSEQ multiplex PCR; TCRdb stores just in-frame clones and leaves some out. This table holds around 22,000 clones, 55% to 70% found once. General study points: Tumor samples were small regions of approximately 1 g. Irradiated tumors had higher TCR clonality than control tumors.

The CDR3 has 13 amino acids. Germline trimming cut 6 bases from V and 4 bases from J; bases unmatched to any gene: 2. Germline loops: CDR1 SNHLY, CDR2 FYNNEI. Treatment in this sample: treatment-naive control, cytoreductive nephrectomy. Controls were unirradiated tumors from treatment-naive cytoreductive nephrectomy patients. The patient's renal cell carcinoma had clear cell pathology. The source was tumor tissue, collected from a patient whose treatment was nephrectomy without radiotherapy. V usage is TRBV2 and J usage is TRBJ1-5, with 8 positions matching TRBD1. The sequence was obtained from a middle-aged man with renal cell carcinoma. CDR3 in amino acids: CASRGQANQPQHF. For the CDR3, the DNA is TGTGCCAGCAGGGGACAGGCAAATCAGCCCCAGCATTTT.